The following is a T cell receptor beta chain sequence with its context. The conserved phenylalanine or tryptophan is not found at the CDR3 terminus, so this likely reflects a read error. The data were obtained in a study of tumor-infiltrating lymphocytes in primary liver carcinoma. Unsorted bulk tissue of about 20-32 mg yielded co-extracted RNA and DNA. Patients had primary liver carcinoma treated by surgical resection. A constant-region primer primed TCR beta cDNA synthesis from roughly 500 ng of total RNA. Sequencing libraries for TCR beta derived from three nested multiplex PCR rounds that used slightly modified ARM-PCR. TRBV1-TRBV30 forward primers and a C-beta reverse primer were used in the first two PCR rounds, which each ran for 9 to 10 cycles. TCRdb passed the multiplex PCR reads through MiXCR, listing each CDR3 protein once. In the table there are approximately 73,000 distinct CDR3 sequences, roughly 69% of which are singletons.

The CDR3 loop spans 14 amino acids. The germline V gene has CDR1 MNHEY and CDR2 SVGAGI. The origin of this receptor is a man in his forties with primary liver carcinoma and hepatitis B virus infection. The genes are TRBV6-5 and TRBJ1-2, with 7 bases identical to TRBD1. Sequenced material: liver tumor tissue from sampling region 4. This sample's subset: tumor region T4, right-lateral pole. This CDR3 is CTSSVQGGKDGYTS. In DNA, the CDR3 is TGTACCAGCAGTGTGCAGGGGGGAAAGGATGGCTACACCTCC.